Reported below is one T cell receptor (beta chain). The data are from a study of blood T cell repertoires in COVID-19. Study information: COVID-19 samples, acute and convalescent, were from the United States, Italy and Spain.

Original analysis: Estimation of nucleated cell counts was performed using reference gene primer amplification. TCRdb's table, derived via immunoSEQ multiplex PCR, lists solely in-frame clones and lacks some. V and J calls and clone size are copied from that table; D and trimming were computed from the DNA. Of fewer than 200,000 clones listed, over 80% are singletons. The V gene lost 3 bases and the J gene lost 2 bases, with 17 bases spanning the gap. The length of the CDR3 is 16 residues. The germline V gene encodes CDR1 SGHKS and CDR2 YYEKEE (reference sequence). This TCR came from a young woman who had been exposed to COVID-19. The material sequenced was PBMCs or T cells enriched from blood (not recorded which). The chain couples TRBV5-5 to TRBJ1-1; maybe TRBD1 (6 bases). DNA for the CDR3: TGTGCCAGCAGCTCGGACAGTCTTGAGGTTAACACTGAAGCTTTCTTT. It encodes CASSSDSLEVNTEAFF.